This T cell receptor beta chain was documented in a study of cytomegalovirus exposure and HLA in healthy donors. Background on the study: Within the Caucasian-associated ancestry cluster were around four fifths of the approximately 400 genotyped donors. The study, taken as a whole, reports: Reported performance of the classifier showed diagnosis of cytomegalovirus status with high specificity and sensitivity. Presence/absence analyses supposed approximately even sequencing depth among donors. Evidence from a later analysis indicated that most CMV-associated TCR beta chains looked HLA-restricted.

In the case of this clone: Its specificity is unknown.

J was trimmed by 4 bases and V by 6 bases; bases with no gene match: 8. This CDR3 has 15 residues. Per germline, CDR1 MNHNS and CDR2 SASEGT. The PCR had 60 Vbeta and 13 Jbeta primers. This table comes from immunoSEQ multiplex PCR, and its TCRdb copy is limited to in-frame clones, with some not included. The data include just under 65,000 clones; the top ten clones carry 15%. The receptor's source is a boy aged 5-17 years in good health and CMV-seronegative. What was sequenced was PBMCs. This sequence joins TRBV6-1 and TRBJ1-3; TRBD1 matches at 8 bases. This CDR3 reads CASSDRQGSGNTIYF. CDR3 nucleotide sequence: TGTGCCAGCAGCGATAGACAGGGGTCGGGAAACACCATATATTTT.